This T cell receptor beta chain was captured by sequencing in a study of blood T cell repertoires in COVID-19. The sample holds one count of this clone. This CDR3 spans 16 amino acids. Looked up from germline, CDR1 is SGHNT and CDR2 is YENEEA. The ends lost 5 bases at V and 4 bases at J; junction bases unmatched: 5. The assay was immunoSEQ multiplex PCR, and TCRdb's table has in-frame clones only and misses some. The sample records around 100,000 clones, around 82% being singletons. The material sequenced was peripheral blood. The genes are TRBV11-3 and TRBJ2-3; 14 bases fit TRBD2. This receptor was taken from a human donor in a cohort sampled during active or convalescent COVID-19. DNA of the CDR3: TGTGCCAGCAGCCTGGGACTAGCGGGGGCCGCAGATACGCAGTATTTT. Translated, it gives CASSLGLAGAADTQYF.